The rows below give T cell receptor beta chains drawn from one sample of a study of blood T cell repertoires in COVID-19. Method: immunoSEQ multiplex PCR; TCRdb's copy keeps in-frame clones and lacks some. Of roughly 180,000 clones listed, approximately 82% are singletons. Sequencing was done on a sample of PBMCs or T cells enriched from blood (not recorded which). The receptors here all came from a woman in her 50s who had recovered from COVID-19. Each CDR3 is given with its conserved first and last residue. D genes are given only for firm matches. A row's size may be missing; if present it is once, few, many or a size class.

DNA: TGTGCCAGCAGCTTAGAAGGGAGGACCTATGGCTACACCTTC; CDR3: CASSLEGRTYGYTF; D: .; V: TRBV7-9; size: .; J: TRBJ1-2
DNA: TGTGCCAGCAGTCGGGAGGGGTTAACCTATAATTCACCCCTCCACTTT; CDR3: CASSREGLTYNSPLHF; D: .; V: TRBV27; size: .; J: TRBJ1-6
DNA: TGTGCCAGCAGCTGGGGTCAGGGGGGCACTGAAGCTTTCTTT; CDR3: CASSWGQGGTEAFF; D: TRBD1; V: TRBV7-3; size: .; J: TRBJ1-1
DNA: TGTGCCAGCAGTTTAAGCTTTAATTCACCCCTCCACTTT; CDR3: CASSLSFNSPLHF; D: .; V: TRBV27; size: .; J: TRBJ1-6
DNA: TGTGCCAGCAGCCTTCGACAGGGACTCACTGAAGCTTTCTTT; CDR3: CASSLRQGLTEAFF; D: TRBD1; V: TRBV3-1/TRBV3-2; size: .; J: TRBJ1-1
DNA: TGCGCCAGCAGTGAGCCCGCCTCGGGCCAGCATTTT; CDR3: CASSEPASGQHF; D: .; V: TRBV10-2; size: .; J: TRBJ1-5
DNA: TGTGCCAGTAGTATGGGACAATGGGGGCGTCAGCCCCAGCATTTT; CDR3: CASSMGQWGRQPQHF; D: .; V: TRBV19; size: .; J: TRBJ1-5
DNA: TGTGCCAGCAGACTGACAGATCCTAACTATGGCTACACCTTC; CDR3: CASRLTDPNYGYTF; D: .; V: TRBV5-4; size: once; J: TRBJ1-2
DNA: TGTGCCAGCAGCGTAGACAGCGGGGCACCCACAGATACGCAGTATTTT; CDR3: CASSVDSGAPTDTQYF; D: TRBD2; V: TRBV9; size: .; J: TRBJ2-3
DNA: TGTGCCAGCAGTGAATTAGGGGGTTCGGGGACGGCCCACAATCAGCCCCAGCATTTT; CDR3: CASSELGGSGTAHNQPQHF; D: .; V: TRBV6-1; size: .; J: TRBJ1-5
DNA: TGTGCTAGTGGTTTGCCGGATCAGCCCCAGCATTTT; CDR3: CASGLPDQPQHF; D: .; V: TRBV12-5; size: .; J: TRBJ1-5
DNA: TGTGCCAGCAGCGTGGTGGGGGGGAGCACAGATACGCAGTATTTT; CDR3: CASSVVGGSTDTQYF; D: TRBD2; V: TRBV9; size: .; J: TRBJ2-3
DNA: TGCAGCGTTGAAGAGGGGGCGAATGGCTACACCTTC; CDR3: CSVEEGANGYTF; D: .; V: TRBV29-1; size: .; J: TRBJ1-2
DNA: TGTGCCAGCAGTTTACTGGCGGGGGGGCGCAATGAGCAGTTCTTC; CDR3: CASSLLAGGRNEQFF; D: TRBD2; V: TRBV28; size: .; J: TRBJ2-1
DNA: TGTGCCAGTACAGGGAACTATGGCTACACCTTC; CDR3: CASTGNYGYTF; D: .; V: TRBV10-3; size: .; J: TRBJ1-2
DNA: TGCGCCAGCAGCTTGTTTTTAACGGGGGGGATCCAAGAGACCCAGTACTTC; CDR3: CASSLFLTGGIQETQYF; D: TRBD2; V: TRBV5-1; size: .; J: TRBJ2-5
DNA: TGTGCCAGCAGTCAAACCGGACAAATCAATGGCTACACCTTC; CDR3: CASSQTGQINGYTF; D: .; V: TRBV27; size: .; J: TRBJ1-2
DNA: TGTGCCAGCAGGTCCCGACAGATAATCAACTATGGCTACACCTTC; CDR3: CASRSRQIINYGYTF; D: .; V: TRBV6-5; size: .; J: TRBJ1-2
DNA: TGCGCCAGCAGCCAAGACCAGGCCCAACAGATTAACTATGGCTACACCTTC; CDR3: CASSQDQAQQINYGYTF; D: .; V: TRBV4-3; size: once; J: TRBJ1-2
DNA: TGTGCCAGCAGCTTTCCGGCAGCGGGAGCCCGCACAGATACGCAGTATTTT; CDR3: CASSFPAAGARTDTQYF; D: TRBD2; V: TRBV11-2; size: .; J: TRBJ2-3
DNA: TGCGCCAGCAGCACAACATGGAACACTGAAGCTTTCTTT; CDR3: CASSTTWNTEAFF; D: .; V: TRBV5-1; size: .; J: TRBJ1-1
DNA: TGCGCCAGCAGCGCGGACTTAAAGGGACAGAGTAGCACTGAAGCTTTCTTT; CDR3: CASSADLKGQSSTEAFF; D: TRBD1; V: TRBV5-1; size: .; J: TRBJ1-1
DNA: TGTGCCAGCAGCCCCACCACTGACAGGGGTGCCGGTCAGCCCCAGCATTTT; CDR3: CASSPTTDRGAGQPQHF; D: .; V: TRBV21-1; size: .; J: TRBJ1-5
DNA: TGTGCCAGCTCACCACGGACAGGGACTAATGAAAAACTGTTTTTT; CDR3: CASSPRTGTNEKLFF; D: TRBD1; V: TRBV18; size: .; J: TRBJ1-4
DNA: TGTGCCAGCAGCCACCGCGGGACAGGCCTGAATGAGCAGTTCTTC; CDR3: CASSHRGTGLNEQFF; D: TRBD1; V: TRBV25-1; size: .; J: TRBJ2-1
DNA: TGTGCCAGCAGCTTGCGACAGGCTAACACCGGGGAGCTGTTTTTT; CDR3: CASSLRQANTGELFF; D: .; V: TRBV11-3; size: .; J: TRBJ2-2
DNA: TGCGCCAGCAGCTGGGAAGGGACAGGAGCTTTCTTT; CDR3: CASSWEGTGAFF; D: TRBD1; V: TRBV5-1; size: .; J: TRBJ1-1
DNA: TGCGCCAGCAGCAACCTACTAGCGGGGGAGTACAATGAGCAGTTCTTC; CDR3: CASSNLLAGEYNEQFF; D: TRBD2; V: TRBV5-1; size: .; J: TRBJ2-1
DNA: TGTGCCAGCAGTTCGGGACAGGGGCACACTGAAGCTTTCTTT; CDR3: CASSSGQGHTEAFF; D: TRBD1; V: TRBV6-5; size: .; J: TRBJ1-1
DNA: TGTGCCTGGAGGGGGGCCAGGGCAACTAATGAAAAACTGTTTTTT; CDR3: CAWRGARATNEKLFF; D: .; V: TRBV30; size: .; J: TRBJ1-4
DNA: TGTGCCACCCGACTAGCGGGCAATGAGCAGTTCTTC; CDR3: CATRLAGNEQFF; D: TRBD2; V: TRBV27; size: .; J: TRBJ2-1
DNA: TGTGCCTGGCTAGGACAGGCGATCACCGGGGAGCTGTTTTTT; CDR3: CAWLGQAITGELFF; D: TRBD1; V: TRBV30; size: .; J: TRBJ2-2
DNA: TGTGCCTGGAGTTACACCTATGGCTACACCTTC; CDR3: CAWSYTYGYTF; D: .; V: TRBV30; size: .; J: TRBJ1-2
DNA: TGTGCCAGCAGCCGGGGGCCGCCGGCTAATGCAGCTTTCTTT; CDR3: CASSRGPPANAAFF; D: .; V: TRBV14; size: .; J: TRBJ1-1
DNA: TGTGCCAGCAGCCCCCAGGGGGGCGACTACACCTTC; CDR3: CASSPQGGDYTF; D: TRBD1; V: TRBV9; size: .; J: TRBJ1-2
DNA: TGTGCCAGCAGTTCTCATTTAGCGCCCGGCACAGATACGCAGTATTTT; CDR3: CASSSHLAPGTDTQYF; D: .; V: TRBV2; size: .; J: TRBJ2-3
DNA: TGTGCCAGCAGCTCGGGACTAGCAGGGCGTACGCAGTATTTT; CDR3: CASSSGLAGRTQYF; D: TRBD2; V: TRBV7-6; size: once; J: TRBJ2-3
DNA: TGTGCCAGCAGCACCCAGGGAGGTGGCTACACCTTC; CDR3: CASSTQGGGYTF; D: .; V: TRBV27; size: few; J: TRBJ1-2
DNA: TGTGCCAGCAGCGTGGGGGGTGGGGCGGAGACCCAGTACTTC; CDR3: CASSVGGGAETQYF; D: .; V: TRBV9; size: .; J: TRBJ2-5
DNA: TGTGCCAGCAGTTACAGGGGGGGCACTGAAGCTTTCTTT; CDR3: CASSYRGGTEAFF; D: TRBD1; V: TRBV28; size: .; J: TRBJ1-1
DNA: TGTGCCAGCAGCAGGGGCCGGATGAACACTGAAGCTTTCTTT; CDR3: CASSRGRMNTEAFF; D: .; V: TRBV3-1/TRBV3-2; size: .; J: TRBJ1-1
DNA: TGTGCCAGCAGAGGACAGTTGGCCAATTCACCCCTCCACTTT; CDR3: CASRGQLANSPLHF; D: .; V: TRBV6-5; size: .; J: TRBJ1-6
DNA: TGTGCCAGCAGCTTGCGGATGAACACTGAAGCTTTCTTT; CDR3: CASSLRMNTEAFF; D: .; V: TRBV6-2/TRBV6-3; size: .; J: TRBJ1-1
DNA: TGCGCCAGCAGCTTGGGGACAGACTATGGCTACACCTTC; CDR3: CASSLGTDYGYTF; D: .; V: TRBV5-1; size: .; J: TRBJ1-2
DNA: TGTGCCAGCAGCCAGTCAACAGGGGAGCAGTTCTTC; CDR3: CASSQSTGEQFF; D: .; V: TRBV3-1/TRBV3-2; size: .; J: TRBJ2-1
DNA: TGTGCCAGCAGCTCCTCGGGCGGGAGCGATGAGCAGTTCTTC; CDR3: CASSSSGGSDEQFF; D: TRBD2; V: TRBV7-2; size: .; J: TRBJ2-1
DNA: TGTGCCAGCAGCTTGGCCCCAGGTCAGCCCCAGCATTTT; CDR3: CASSLAPGQPQHF; D: .; V: TRBV5-6; size: .; J: TRBJ1-5
DNA: TGTGCCAGCAGCACCGAAGGAACAGACACTGAAGCTTTCTTT; CDR3: CASSTEGTDTEAFF; D: .; V: TRBV11-3; size: .; J: TRBJ1-1
DNA: TGCGCCAGCAGTGATCGAGTCGGGGGACCCATCCAAGAGACCCAGTACTTC; CDR3: CASSDRVGGPIQETQYF; D: .; V: TRBV10-1; size: .; J: TRBJ2-5
DNA: TGTGCCAGCAGCGTCCAGCCCCAGGGCGTGTACGAGACCCAGTACTTC; CDR3: CASSVQPQGVYETQYF; D: .; V: TRBV7-3; size: once; J: TRBJ2-5
DNA: TGTGCCAGCAGTGATCGCTATGGCTACACCTTC; CDR3: CASSDRYGYTF; D: .; V: TRBV2; size: .; J: TRBJ1-2
DNA: TGTGCCAGCACCCCCCAAGGACAGGGAAACACCATATATTTT; CDR3: CASTPQGQGNTIYF; D: .; V: TRBV6-5; size: .; J: TRBJ1-3